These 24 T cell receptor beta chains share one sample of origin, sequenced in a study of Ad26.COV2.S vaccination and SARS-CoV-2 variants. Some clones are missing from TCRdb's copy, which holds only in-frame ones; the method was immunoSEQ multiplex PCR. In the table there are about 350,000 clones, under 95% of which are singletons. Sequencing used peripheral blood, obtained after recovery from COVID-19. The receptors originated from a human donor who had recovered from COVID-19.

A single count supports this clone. CDR3 residues: CASSPNPGNTIYF. The CDR3 nucleotides are TGTGCCAGCAGCCCTAATCCCGGAAACACCATATATTTT. V usage is TRBV7-8 and J usage is TRBJ1-3; no definite D call. V shed 5 bases and J shed 4 bases, with 9 bases lying between them. CDR1 is SGHVS, CDR2 FQNEAQ, per germline. The CDR3 spans 13 residues.

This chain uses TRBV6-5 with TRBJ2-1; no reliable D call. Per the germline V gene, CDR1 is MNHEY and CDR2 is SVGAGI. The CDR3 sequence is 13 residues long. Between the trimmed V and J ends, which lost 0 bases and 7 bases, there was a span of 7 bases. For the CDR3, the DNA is TGTGCCAGCAGTTACTCGAAACTTAATGAGCAGTTCTTC. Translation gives CASSYSKLNEQFF.

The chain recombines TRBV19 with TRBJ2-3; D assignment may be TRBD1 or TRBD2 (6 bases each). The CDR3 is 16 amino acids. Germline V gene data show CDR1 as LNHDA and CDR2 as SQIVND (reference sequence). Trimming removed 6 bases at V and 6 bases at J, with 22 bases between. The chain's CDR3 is CASRPAGGGRGDTQYF. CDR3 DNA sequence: TGTGCCAGTAGACCTGCTGGAGGGGGACGGGGCGATACGCAGTATTTT. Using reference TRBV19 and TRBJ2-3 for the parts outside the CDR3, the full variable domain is DGGITQSPKYLFRKEGQNVTLSCEQNLNHDAMYWYRQDPGQGLRLIYYSQIVNDFQKGDIAEGYSVSREKKESFPLTVTSAQKNPTAFYLCASRPAGGGRGDTQYFGPGTRLTVL.

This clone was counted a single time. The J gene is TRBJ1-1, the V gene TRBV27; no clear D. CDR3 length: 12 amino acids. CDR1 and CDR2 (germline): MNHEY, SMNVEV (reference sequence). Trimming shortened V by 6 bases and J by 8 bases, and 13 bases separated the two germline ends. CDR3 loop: CASSRRGQEAFF. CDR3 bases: TGTGCCAGCAGCCGCCGAGGGCAGGAAGCTTTCTTT.

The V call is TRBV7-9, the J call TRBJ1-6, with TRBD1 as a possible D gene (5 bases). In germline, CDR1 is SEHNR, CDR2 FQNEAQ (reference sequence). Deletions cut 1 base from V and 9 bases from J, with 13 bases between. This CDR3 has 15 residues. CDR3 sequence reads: CASSLGGGVISPLHF. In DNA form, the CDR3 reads TGTGCCAGCAGCTTAGGTGGGGGGGTGATTTCACCCCTCCACTTT. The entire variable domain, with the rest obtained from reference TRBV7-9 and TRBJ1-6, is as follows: DTGVSQNPRHKITKRGQNVTFRCDPISEHNRLYWYRQTLGQGPEFLTYFQNEAQLEKSRLLSDRFSAERPKGSFSTLEIQRTEQGDSAMYLCASSLGGGVISPLHFGNGTRLTVT.

In nucleotides, the CDR3 is TGTGCTAGTGGTTTATCAGGGGATGGCTACACCTTC. The encoded protein is CASGLSGDGYTF. The genes are TRBV12-5 and TRBJ1-2; D is perhaps TRBD1 (6 bases). V lost 3 bases, J lost 6 bases, and 8 bases lay in between. The germline CDR1 and CDR2 sequences are LGHNT and FRNRAP. The CDR3 extends over 12 amino acids.

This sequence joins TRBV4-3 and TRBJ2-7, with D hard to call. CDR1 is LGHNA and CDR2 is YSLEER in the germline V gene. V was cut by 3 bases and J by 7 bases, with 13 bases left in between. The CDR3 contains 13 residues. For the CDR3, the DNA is TGCGCCAGCAGCCAGGGAACCTCGAGAGAGCAGTACTTC. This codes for CASSQGTSREQYF.

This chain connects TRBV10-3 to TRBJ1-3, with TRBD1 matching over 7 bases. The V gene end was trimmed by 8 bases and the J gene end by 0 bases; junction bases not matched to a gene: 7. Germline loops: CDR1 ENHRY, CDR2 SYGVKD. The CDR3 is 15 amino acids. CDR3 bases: TGTGCCATCGGATTGACAGGGCCCTCTGGAAACACCATATATTTT. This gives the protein CAIGLTGPSGNTIYF.

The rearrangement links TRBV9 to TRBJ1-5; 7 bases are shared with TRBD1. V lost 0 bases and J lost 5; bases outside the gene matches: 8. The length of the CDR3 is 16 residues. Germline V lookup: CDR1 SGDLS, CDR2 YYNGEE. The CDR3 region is CASSVGGTVGDQPQHF. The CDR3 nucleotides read TGTGCCAGCAGCGTAGGCGGGACAGTCGGGGATCAGCCCCAGCATTTT.

The chain's CDR3 is CASSQDLDRGFSKNGNTIYF. CDR3 nucleotide sequence: TGTGCCAGCAGCCAAGATCTTGACCGCGGATTTTCTAAGAATGGAAACACCATATATTTT. The gene calls are TRBV3-1 (or the pseudogene TRBV3-2) and TRBJ1-3; D not resolved. The CDR3 is 20 residues long. V shed 0 bases and J shed 3 bases, with 24 bases lying between them. Germline V gives CDR1 LGHDT, CDR2 YNNKEL (reference sequence).

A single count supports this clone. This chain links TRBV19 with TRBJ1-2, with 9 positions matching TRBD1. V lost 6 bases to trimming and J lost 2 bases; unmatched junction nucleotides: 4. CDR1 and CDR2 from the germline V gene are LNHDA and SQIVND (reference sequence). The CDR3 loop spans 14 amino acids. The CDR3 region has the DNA TGTGCCAGTAGGGGGGACAGGGAGAACTATGGCTACACCTTC. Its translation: CASRGDRENYGYTF.

The CDR3 sequence is CASSQWQGMDTQYF. CDR3 nucleotide sequence: TGTGCCAGCAGCCAATGGCAGGGGATGGATACGCAGTATTTT. The chain has TRBV14 and TRBJ2-3; D possibly corresponds to TRBD1 (6 bases). This CDR3 has 14 amino acids. Per the germline V gene, CDR1 is SGHDN and CDR2 is FVKESK. V was shortened by 2 bases and J by 6 bases, with 12 bases between the two germline ends.

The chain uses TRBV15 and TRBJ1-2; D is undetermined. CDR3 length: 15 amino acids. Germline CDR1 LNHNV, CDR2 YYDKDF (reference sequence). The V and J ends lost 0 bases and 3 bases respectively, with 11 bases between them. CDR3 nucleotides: TGTGCCACCAGCAGAGATTGGTCGGCAGACTATGGCTACACCTTC. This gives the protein CATSRDWSADYGYTF. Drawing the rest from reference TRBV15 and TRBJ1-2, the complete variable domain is DAMVIQNPRYQVTQFGKPVTLSCSQTLNHNVMYWYQQKSSQAPKLLFHYYDKDFNNEADTPDNFQSRRPNTSFCFLDIRSPGLGDTAMYLCATSRDWSADYGYTFGSGTRLTVV.

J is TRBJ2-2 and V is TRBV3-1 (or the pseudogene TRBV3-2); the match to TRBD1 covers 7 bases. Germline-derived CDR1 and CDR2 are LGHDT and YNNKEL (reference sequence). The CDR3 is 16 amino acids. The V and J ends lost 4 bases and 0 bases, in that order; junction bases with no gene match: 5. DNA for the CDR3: TGTGCCAGCAGCCCCCACAGGGGACCGAACACCGGGGAGCTGTTTTTT. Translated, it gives CASSPHRGPNTGELFF.

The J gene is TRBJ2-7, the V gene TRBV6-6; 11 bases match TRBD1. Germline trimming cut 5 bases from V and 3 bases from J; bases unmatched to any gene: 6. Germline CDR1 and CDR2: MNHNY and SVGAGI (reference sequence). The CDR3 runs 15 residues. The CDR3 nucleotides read TGTGCCAGCAGTGATGGGACAGGGGGTCACTACGAGCAGTACTTC. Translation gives CASSDGTGGHYEQYF.

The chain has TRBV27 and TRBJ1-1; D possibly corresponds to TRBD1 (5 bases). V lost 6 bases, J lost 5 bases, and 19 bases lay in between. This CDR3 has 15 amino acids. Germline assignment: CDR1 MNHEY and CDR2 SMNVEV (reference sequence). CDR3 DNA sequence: TGTGCCAGCAGCCTATCGGGGGTTGGGAGGACTGAAGCTTTCTTT. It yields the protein CASSLSGVGRTEAFF.

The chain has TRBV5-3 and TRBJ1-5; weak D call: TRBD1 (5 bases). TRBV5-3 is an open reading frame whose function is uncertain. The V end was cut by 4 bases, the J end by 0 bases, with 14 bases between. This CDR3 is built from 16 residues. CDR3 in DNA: TGTGCCAGAAGCCCGGGACGGAAGTATAGCAATCAGCCCCAGCATTTT. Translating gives CARSPGRKYSNQPQHF.

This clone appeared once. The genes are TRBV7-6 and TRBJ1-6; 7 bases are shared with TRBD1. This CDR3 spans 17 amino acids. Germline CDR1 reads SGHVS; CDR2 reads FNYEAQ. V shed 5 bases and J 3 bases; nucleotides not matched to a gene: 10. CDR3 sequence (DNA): TGTGCCAGCAGCATCGGAGACAGGGTCCTCTATAATTCACCCCTCCACTTT. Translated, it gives CASSIGDRVLYNSPLHF.

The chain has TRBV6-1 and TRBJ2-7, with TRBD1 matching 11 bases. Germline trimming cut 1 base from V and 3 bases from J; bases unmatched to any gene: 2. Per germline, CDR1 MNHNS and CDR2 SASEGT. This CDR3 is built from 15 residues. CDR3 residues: CASSEVGTGGYEQYF. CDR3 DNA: TGTGCCAGCAGTGAAGTGGGGACAGGGGGCTACGAGCAGTACTTC.

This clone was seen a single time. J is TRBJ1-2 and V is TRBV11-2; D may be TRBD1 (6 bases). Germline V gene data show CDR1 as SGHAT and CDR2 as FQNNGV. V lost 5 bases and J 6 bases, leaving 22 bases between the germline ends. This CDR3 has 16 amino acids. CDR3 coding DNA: TGTGCCAGCAGCCCAGGCGGTTCGAGGGGGTCGGATGGCTACACCTTC. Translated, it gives CASSPGGSRGSDGYTF.

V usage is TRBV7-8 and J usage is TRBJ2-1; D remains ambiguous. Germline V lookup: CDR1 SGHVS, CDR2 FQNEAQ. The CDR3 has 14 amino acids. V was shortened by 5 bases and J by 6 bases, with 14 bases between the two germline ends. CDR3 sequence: CASSLTRDTNEQFF. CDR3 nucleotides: TGTGCCAGCAGCCTAACCCGCGACACCAATGAGCAGTTCTTC. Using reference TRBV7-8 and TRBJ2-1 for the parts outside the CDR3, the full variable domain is GAGVSQSPRYKVAKRGQDVALRCDPISGHVSLFWYQQALGQGPEFLTYFQNEAQLDKSGLPSDRFFAERPEGSVSTLKIQRTQQEDSAVYLCASSLTRDTNEQFFGPGTRLTVL.

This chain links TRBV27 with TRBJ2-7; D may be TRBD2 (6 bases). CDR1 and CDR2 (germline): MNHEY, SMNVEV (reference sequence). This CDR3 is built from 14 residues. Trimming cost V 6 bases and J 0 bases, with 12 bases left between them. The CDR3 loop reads CASSPGGVSYEQYF. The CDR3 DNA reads TGTGCCAGCAGCCCCGGAGGGGTCTCCTACGAGCAGTACTTC.

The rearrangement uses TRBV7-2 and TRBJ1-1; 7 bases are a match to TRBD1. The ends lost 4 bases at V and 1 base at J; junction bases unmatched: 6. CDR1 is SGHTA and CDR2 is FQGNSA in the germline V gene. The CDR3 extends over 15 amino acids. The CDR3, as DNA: TGTGCCAGCAGCTCCCCAGACAGGGCGAACACTGAAGCTTTCTTT. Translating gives CASSSPDRANTEAFF.

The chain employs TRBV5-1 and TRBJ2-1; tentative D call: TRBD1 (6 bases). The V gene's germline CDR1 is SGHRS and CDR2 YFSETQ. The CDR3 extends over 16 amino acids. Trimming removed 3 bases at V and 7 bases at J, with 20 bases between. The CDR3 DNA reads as TGCGCCAGCAGCTCCCTAAAAAACAGGGTCGCGAATGAGCAGTTCTTC. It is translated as CASSSLKNRVANEQFF.